This note documents a single T cell receptor (beta chain) sequence. This clone has only one observation. This receptor's antigen is unknown. No much larger clonotype is one base removed from it; base qualities were not supplied. V was cut back by 1 base and J by 3 bases, leaving a gap of 9 bases between them. Per the germline V gene, KGHSH is the CDR1 and LQKENI is the CDR2. Spanning cysteine to phenylalanine, the CDR3 consists of 14 amino acids. CDR3 DNA only is kept here, 42 bases in frame from base 1. These data are taken from a study of T cell responses to AZD1222 COVID-19 vaccine (dated by TCRdb to the early 2020s). For the study in its entirety: AZD1222 recipients with second doses at about 4 weeks or about 12 weeks were pooled, because spike-specific TCR depth and breadth did not differ between schedules. Trial participants were enrolled into age subgroups of 18-55, 56-69 and 70-plus years, which contained around 150, 29 and 61 TCR-sequenced participants, respectively. TCR sequencing was performed for approximately 240 trial participants, of whom around 210 were given two doses of AZD1222 and 26 were given two doses of MenACWY control vaccine. Beyond this particular receptor, the publication reports: CD4 TCRs associated with the vaccine covered the entire spike protein, and the dominant responses were in regions 160-218 and 743-854. Because no day 14 peak-response samples were available, repertoires were characterized only after the peak T cell response. Nearly half of unique spike-specific TCRs reportedly recognized epitopes outside regions mutated in the B.1.351 and B.1.1.7 variants. Spike-specific TCR breadth and depth rose significantly after two AZD1222 doses compared with day 0 and with MenACWY recipients. Participants were mostly white British and included more females than males, and it was suggested by the authors that clonal diversity may have been underestimated. In the small 56-69-year group, the increase in depth fell short of significance, most likely because of low power. Conclusions about previously exposed vaccinees are limited because only five or six AZD1222 recipients were SARS-CoV-2 seropositive at baseline.

Read against the paper, the sample's time point label means: baseline before first vaccination. Vaccinee samples were obtained from the UK trials COV001 and COV002, which included a single-blind randomized controlled phase 2/3 trial of AZD1222 (ChAdOx1 nCoV-19) in healthy adults. For TCRbeta chain sequencing, PBMC samples from trial participants were taken at day 0 and at day 28 after the second dose. The CDR3 regions of human TCRbeta chains were subjected to immunosequencing. The original methods were these. Repertoire TCRs were checked for matches against a reference library of SARS-CoV-2-specific TCRs that had been generated using the MIRA antigen-specificity platform. Breadth meant the fraction of unique TCRs that were SARS-CoV-2-associated, whereas depth meant the fraction of total T cells that were SARS-CoV-2-associated. Using the MIRA data, each spike-specific TCR was mapped to the spike region that the TCR reacts to and placed in a CD4 or CD8 class. Log10-transformed breadth and depth values were compared by one-way ANOVA with Sidak's multiple comparisons tests. TCRdb took this table from immuneACCESS and kept in-frame rearrangements with V and J called. Such tables lack part of the clones; where checked against another copy, unresolved V genes explain under half of the gap, and the rest is unexplained. V, J and clone size were drawn from that table, and D and trimming were deduced from the DNA. This sample is represented by about 140,000 clones; around 90% of them were singletons. The ten largest clonotypes hold around 3% of the sample.

This receptor was taken from an adult in good health. Sample: peripheral blood, taken on day 0 of AZD1222 vaccination. Recombination linked TRBV18 to TRBJ1-1, with TRBD1 perhaps the D gene, on 5 matching bases. The sequenced DNA: TGTGCCAGCTCACCACAGGGACCGGACACTGAAGCTTTCTTT. It encodes CASSPQGPDTEAFF.